The clone carrying this TCR beta chain came up many times. The germline CDR1 and CDR2 sequences are DFQATT and SNEGSKA (reference sequence). This CDR3 is 13 amino acids long. Deletions cut 0 bases from V and 4 bases from J, with 9 bases between. TCRdb analysed the reads with MiXCR anew, one entry per CDR3 protein. Among fewer than 80,000 distinct CDR3 sequences listed, about 4% were seen once. This record comes from a study of T cell repertoires in cytomegalovirus infection. The V call is TRBV20-1, the J call TRBJ1-2; TRBD1 might be the D (5 bases). The sequencing sample was made of PBMCs. The receptor comes from a human donor in good health (CMV status not recorded). Some clones in this sample may be carry-over from other donors' samples. CDR3 sequence: CSARDQGSYGYTF. CDR3 nucleotide sequence: TGCAGTGCTAGAGATCAGGGCAGCTATGGCTACACCTTC.